The rows below give T cell receptor beta chains drawn from one sample of a study of blood T cell repertoires in COVID-19. TCRdb's copy holds only in-frame clones and misses some; the assay was immunoSEQ multiplex PCR. The sample lists about 160,000 clones; 70% to 90% were seen once. Specimen: peripheral blood. Receptor source: a man aged 40-50 years who had recovered from COVID-19. CDR3s include the opening cysteine and the closing phenylalanine or tryptophan. D genes are given only for firm matches. Rows give clone size only sometimes, using once, few, many, or a class for an expanded clone.

CDR3 length: 14; clone size: many; D gene: NA; J gene: TRBJ2-7; V gene: TRBV6-1; CDR3 protein: CASSEGADGYEQYF; CDR3 DNA: TGTGCCAGCAGTGAAGGGGCAGATGGGTACGAGCAGTACTTC
CDR3 length: 14; clone size: few; D gene: TRBD1; J gene: TRBJ1-2; V gene: TRBV29-1; CDR3 protein: CSSGRDSQSEGYTF; CDR3 DNA: TGCAGCTCCGGTCGGGACAGCCAAAGTGAGGGCTACACCTTC
CDR3 length: 15; clone size: NA; D gene: NA; J gene: TRBJ2-3; V gene: TRBV15; CDR3 protein: CATSRVRGNTDTQYF; CDR3 DNA: TGTGCCACCAGCAGAGTGCGAGGAAACACAGATACGCAGTATTTT
CDR3 length: 13; clone size: NA; D gene: NA; J gene: TRBJ1-6; V gene: TRBV7-9; CDR3 protein: CASSLQYNSPLHF; CDR3 DNA: TGTGCCAGCAGCTTACAGTATAATTCACCCCTCCACTTT
CDR3 length: 14; clone size: NA; D gene: TRBD1; J gene: TRBJ1-2; V gene: TRBV29-1; CDR3 protein: CSVDLRDRDYGYTF; CDR3 DNA: TGCAGCGTTGACCTCCGGGACAGAGACTATGGCTACACCTTC
CDR3 length: 15; clone size: NA; D gene: NA; J gene: TRBJ1-2; V gene: TRBV7-9; CDR3 protein: CASSPEAGVNYGYTF; CDR3 DNA: TGTGCCAGCAGCCCAGAGGCAGGGGTTAACTATGGCTACACCTTC
CDR3 length: 15; clone size: NA; D gene: TRBD1; J gene: TRBJ2-5; V gene: TRBV27; CDR3 protein: CASSTDRGLGETQYF; CDR3 DNA: TGTGCCAGCAGTACTGACAGGGGGCTCGGTGAGACCCAGTACTTC
CDR3 length: 13; clone size: NA; D gene: NA; J gene: TRBJ2-2; V gene: TRBV3-1/TRBV3-2; CDR3 protein: CASTEQGPGELFF; CDR3 DNA: TGTGCCAGCACCGAACAGGGCCCCGGGGAGCTGTTTTTT
CDR3 length: 13; clone size: few; D gene: NA; J gene: TRBJ1-2; V gene: TRBV6-5; CDR3 protein: CASSSTGTYGYTF; CDR3 DNA: TGTGCCAGCAGTTCCACAGGGACCTATGGCTACACCTTC
CDR3 length: 15; clone size: NA; D gene: NA; J gene: TRBJ1-2; V gene: TRBV2; CDR3 protein: CASSLGGARNYGYTF; CDR3 DNA: TGTGCCAGCAGCCTGGGGGGGGCGCGCAACTATGGCTACACCTTC
CDR3 length: 14; clone size: NA; D gene: NA; J gene: TRBJ2-7; V gene: TRBV7-8; CDR3 protein: CATSWDMGFYEQYF; CDR3 DNA: TGTGCCACTAGCTGGGACATGGGATTTTACGAGCAGTACTTC
CDR3 length: 15; clone size: few; D gene: NA; J gene: TRBJ1-3; V gene: TRBV7-9; CDR3 protein: CASSSVQSSGNTIYF; CDR3 DNA: TGTGCCAGCAGCTCCGTACAAAGCTCTGGAAACACCATATATTTT
CDR3 length: 17; clone size: NA; D gene: TRBD2; J gene: TRBJ2-3; V gene: TRBV10-3; CDR3 protein: CAIKEPAAGGLTDTQYF; CDR3 DNA: TGTGCCATCAAAGAGCCGGCAGCGGGGGGGCTGACAGATACGCAGTATTTT
CDR3 length: 14; clone size: NA; D gene: NA; J gene: TRBJ2-7; V gene: TRBV27; CDR3 protein: CASSLIQGGDEQYF; CDR3 DNA: TGTGCCAGCAGTTTAATCCAGGGGGGCGACGAGCAGTACTTC
CDR3 length: 15; clone size: NA; D gene: TRBD2; J gene: TRBJ2-3; V gene: TRBV7-3; CDR3 protein: CASSSSGYSTDTQYF; CDR3 DNA: TGTGCCAGCAGCTCTAGCGGATATAGCACAGATACGCAGTATTTT
CDR3 length: 12; clone size: NA; D gene: NA; J gene: TRBJ1-5; V gene: TRBV6-5; CDR3 protein: CASGRAGRAQHF; CDR3 DNA: TGTGCCAGCGGACGGGCCGGGAGGGCCCAGCATTTT
CDR3 length: 15; clone size: NA; D gene: TRBD1; J gene: TRBJ1-2; V gene: TRBV7-9; CDR3 protein: CASSATDRGDDGYTF; CDR3 DNA: TGTGCCAGCAGCGCGACGGACAGGGGTGATGATGGCTACACCTTC
CDR3 length: 14; clone size: NA; D gene: NA; J gene: TRBJ2-5; V gene: TRBV3-1/TRBV3-2; CDR3 protein: CASSQDFTEETQYF; CDR3 DNA: TGTGCCAGCAGCCAAGATTTTACAGAAGAGACCCAGTACTTC
CDR3 length: 17; clone size: NA; D gene: TRBD2; J gene: TRBJ2-2; V gene: TRBV5-1; CDR3 protein: CASSPPGTSHGTGELFF; CDR3 DNA: TGCGCCAGCAGCCCTCCCGGGACTAGTCATGGCACCGGGGAGCTGTTTTTT
CDR3 length: 12; clone size: once; D gene: NA; J gene: TRBJ2-1; V gene: TRBV30; CDR3 protein: CAWSRGGDEQFF; CDR3 DNA: TGTGCCTGGAGTCGTGGAGGCGATGAGCAGTTCTTC
CDR3 length: 15; clone size: NA; D gene: NA; J gene: TRBJ2-5; V gene: TRBV6-1; CDR3 protein: CASSDDLGSQETQYF; CDR3 DNA: TGTGCCAGCAGTGATGATTTGGGCAGCCAAGAGACCCAGTACTTC
CDR3 length: 14; clone size: NA; D gene: TRBD1; J gene: TRBJ2-7; V gene: TRBV27; CDR3 protein: CASSLGTGAYEQYF; CDR3 DNA: TGTGCCAGCAGTTTAGGGACAGGGGCCTACGAGCAGTACTTC
CDR3 length: 13; clone size: NA; D gene: NA; J gene: TRBJ2-7; V gene: TRBV10-3; CDR3 protein: CAIRVDRSYEQYF; CDR3 DNA: TGTGCCATCAGGGTGGACAGATCCTACGAGCAGTACTTC
CDR3 length: 14; clone size: NA; D gene: TRBD2; J gene: TRBJ2-3; V gene: TRBV30; CDR3 protein: CAWSATSTPDTQYF; CDR3 DNA: TGTGCCTGGAGTGCGACTAGCACGCCAGATACGCAGTATTTT
CDR3 length: 16; clone size: NA; D gene: NA; J gene: TRBJ1-6; V gene: TRBV9; CDR3 protein: CASSPSSPSYNSPLHF; CDR3 DNA: TGTGCCAGCAGCCCGAGTTCGCCCTCCTATAATTCACCCCTCCACTTT
CDR3 length: 17; clone size: NA; D gene: TRBD2; J gene: TRBJ2-5; V gene: TRBV4-1; CDR3 protein: CASSQDRAGGPGETQYF; CDR3 DNA: TGCGCCAGCAGCCAAGATCGGGCGGGGGGCCCGGGGGAGACCCAGTACTTC
CDR3 length: 16; clone size: few; D gene: TRBD1; J gene: TRBJ1-2; V gene: TRBV6-5; CDR3 protein: CASSYTGTAPTHGYTF; CDR3 DNA: TGTGCCAGCAGTTACACCGGGACAGCACCTACTCATGGCTACACCTTC
CDR3 length: 15; clone size: NA; D gene: TRBD1; J gene: TRBJ2-1; V gene: TRBV7-2; CDR3 protein: CASSLGQGTYNEQFF; CDR3 DNA: TGTGCCAGCAGCTTAGGACAGGGAACGTACAATGAGCAGTTCTTC
CDR3 length: 12; clone size: NA; D gene: NA; J gene: TRBJ2-5; V gene: TRBV7-2; CDR3 protein: CASSSDWETQYF; CDR3 DNA: TGTGCCAGCAGCTCCGACTGGGAGACCCAGTACTTC